This TCR beta chain was observed in a study of vaccination effects on CD4 cells after COVID-19. In germline, CDR1 is SGHNT, CDR2 YYREEE (reference sequence). There are 13 residues in the CDR3. J lost 14 bases, V lost 4 bases, and 13 bases had no gene match. Isolation of CD4+ T cells took place after about nine days of culture. On this clone itself: Its specificity is not known.

Sequencing used immunoSEQ multiplex PCR; TCRdb keeps in-frame clones, though not all of them. The sample holds approximately 47,000 clones, about three quarters seen once. The origin of this receptor is a human donor who had a prior SARS-CoV-2 infection. This material consisted of CD4+ T cells from PBMCs cultured without peptide, taken before COVID-19 vaccination. The V and J genes are TRBV5-4 and TRBJ1-2; the match to TRBD1 covers 8 bases. The CDR3 loop reads CASSLTGTGSGTF. The CDR3 DNA sequence: TGTGCCAGCAGCCTGACCGGGACAGGTTCGGGGACCTTC.